This record concerns one TCR beta chain sequence. Its recognized antigen is unknown. Base qualities were left out, and no much larger clone turns up one base away. This entry belongs to a study of immune characteristics of hereditary and idiopathic chronic pancreatitis. About the full investigation: The study examined local immune cells and TCRbeta repertoires in the pancreas in hereditary and idiopathic chronic pancreatitis, using control pancreases from organ donors for comparison. TCRbeta sequencing included 5 control pancreases, fewer than ten pancreases with hereditary chronic pancreatitis and roughly six pancreases with idiopathic chronic pancreatitis. The gDNA-based approach was chosen because it involved minimal in vitro experimental manipulation of pancreas-infiltrating T cells. Overall study outcomes, separate from this receptor: Differences in Vbeta-Jbeta gene family usage, including TRBV10, TRBV19, TRBV23 and TRBV5, were found between hereditary and idiopathic chronic pancreatitis. The study did not include chronic pancreatitis caused by alcohol use. Among 10 to 15 chronic pancreatitis patients, higher numbers of productive TCR rearrangements went along with higher disease severity scores, showing a positive correlation. Both chronic pancreatitis groups showed significantly increased TCRbeta repertoire diversity and reduced clonality versus controls. Because patient tissue could be obtained only at the time of TPIAT, immune findings may have been influenced by differences in disease duration.

For CDR1 and CDR2, the germline V gene lists SGHRS and YFSETQ. V is clipped by 3 bases and J by 2 bases, and the sequence between their germline boundaries is 26 bases long. The CDR3 measures 20 amino acids from cysteine to phenylalanine. CDR3 DNA only is kept here, 60 bases in frame from base 1. Patients undergoing total pancreatectomy with islet autotransplantation (TPIAT) were the source of the chronic pancreatitis pancreas tissue. The chronic pancreatitis patients who were included had no known history of diabetes. Genomic DNA was extracted directly from bulk pancreas tissue, without T cell sorting, for TCRbeta sequencing. Pancreas tissues from patients and organ donors were collected consecutively at two US centers. Libraries were made using the immunoSEQ multiplex PCR assay. From pancreatic genomic DNA, the TCRbeta CDR3 region along with adjacent sequences was amplified and then sequenced. The study's processing was this. Productive clonality and productive rearrangement counts were measured along with repertoire diversity, which was expressed as a mean normalized Shannon-Wiener index. Control and chronic pancreatitis repertoire metrics were compared by means of the nonparametric Mann-Whitney U test. A shared clonotype was defined as a CDR3beta sequence with the same amino acid composition and length across subjects. TCRdb obtained this table from immuneACCESS and retained in-frame rearrangements with V and J assigned. These tables miss some clones; where compared with another copy, unresolved V genes account for less than half of the shortfall, and the remainder is unexplained. That table supplies the V and J calls and clone size; D and trimming were determined from the DNA. The sample yields about 14,000 clones; more than 60% were counted once. The ten biggest clones cover 13% to 15% of the sample.

The sample consisted of pancreas tissue with hereditary chronic pancreatitis. The receptor chain draws on TRBV5-1 and TRBJ2-2; TRBD2 could be the D gene, as 6 bases match. This receptor was identified in a human donor with chronic pancreatitis. CDR3 sequence: CASSYRAIRLPGLNTGELFF. The DNA sequence follows: TGCGCCAGCAGCTACAGAGCAATCCGTTTACCGGGACTTAACACCGGGGAGCTGTTTTTT.